This entry describes one T cell receptor (beta chain). The sample belongs to a study of blood T cell repertoires in COVID-19. Study-level information: Samples of COVID-19 (acute and convalescent) were obtained from the United States, Italy and Spain. From T cells, B-cell-depleted T cells, or PBMCs came the material, which was cDNA or gDNA.

Authors' methods: Reference gene primers were amplified, and this amplification served to estimate nucleated cell counts. TCRdb's copy holds only in-frame clones and misses some; the assay was immunoSEQ multiplex PCR. That table furnishes V, J and clone size, whereas the DNA furnished D and trimming. Of some 42,000 clones listed, roughly 92% were seen once; the top ten hold 8% to 9.5%. The TCR was taken from a man aged 45-65 years with active COVID-19. The sequenced sample consisted of peripheral blood.

In nucleotides, the CDR3 is TGCGCCAGCAGCGCCACAACTAGCGGGAGTGGAGATACGCAGTATTTT. Protein product: CASSATTSGSGDTQYF. V usage is TRBV4-1 and J usage is TRBJ2-3, with 11 positions matching TRBD2. V shed 5 bases, J shed 5 bases, and the junction held 9 bases outside the gene matches. The CDR3 has 16 amino acids. The germline gives CDR1 MGHRA, CDR2 YSYEKL.